The present entry profiles one T cell receptor beta chain with its context. This CDR3 is built from 13 residues. The ends were cut back, 5 bases at V and 6 bases at J, with 13 bases in the middle. The data derive from a study of blood T cell repertoires in COVID-19. Study context: Samples representing acute and convalescent COVID-19 were sourced from the United States, Italy and Spain. Nucleic acid was either cDNA or gDNA, and it came from T cells, B-cell-depleted T cells, or PBMCs.

Original methodology: Amplification of reference gene primers was used by the study to estimate nucleated cell counts. The repertoire was sequenced with immunoSEQ multiplex PCR; TCRdb's copy has only in-frame clones and lacks some. V and J calls and clone size are as listed in that table; D and trimming were resolved from the DNA. The table lists more than 150,000 clones, 75% to 80% of them singletons, with roughly 28% in the top ten. Sequenced input: peripheral blood. V is TRBV12-3 or TRBV12-4 and J is TRBJ1-2; D gene unclear. This TCR was sampled from a woman in her 70s with acute or convalescent COVID-19. The DNA for the CDR3 is TGTGCCAGCAGTATCCGGGTCTCGCATGGCTACACCTTC. It encodes CASSIRVSHGYTF.